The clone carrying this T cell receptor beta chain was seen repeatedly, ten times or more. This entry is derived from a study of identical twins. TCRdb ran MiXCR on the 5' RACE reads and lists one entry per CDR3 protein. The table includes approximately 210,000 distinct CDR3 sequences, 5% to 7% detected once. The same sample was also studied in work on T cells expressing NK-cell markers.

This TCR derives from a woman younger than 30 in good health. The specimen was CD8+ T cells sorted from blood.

The CDR3 coding sequence is TGTGCCATCAGTGAGAGTAGCGGGATCGCCTACGAGCAGTACTTC. It codes for CAISESSGIAYEQYF. This chain links TRBV10-3 with TRBJ2-7, with 8 bases identical to TRBD2. Unmatched junction bases numbered 5, after V lost 2 bases and J lost 2 bases. CDR3 length: 15 amino acids. CDR1 is ENHRY and CDR2 is SYGVKD in the germline V gene.